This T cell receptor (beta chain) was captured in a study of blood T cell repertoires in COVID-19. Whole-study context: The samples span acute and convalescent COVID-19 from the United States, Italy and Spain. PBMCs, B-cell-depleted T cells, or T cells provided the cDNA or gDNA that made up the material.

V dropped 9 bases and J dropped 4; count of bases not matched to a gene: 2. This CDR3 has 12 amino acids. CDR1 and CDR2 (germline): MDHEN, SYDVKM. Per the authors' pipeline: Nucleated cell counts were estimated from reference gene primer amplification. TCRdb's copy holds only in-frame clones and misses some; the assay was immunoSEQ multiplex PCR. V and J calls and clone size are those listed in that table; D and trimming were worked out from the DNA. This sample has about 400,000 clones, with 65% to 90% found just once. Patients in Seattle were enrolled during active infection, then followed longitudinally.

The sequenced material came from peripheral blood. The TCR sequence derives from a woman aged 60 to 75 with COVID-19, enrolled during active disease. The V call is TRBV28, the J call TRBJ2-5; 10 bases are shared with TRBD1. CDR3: CASRTGGETQYF. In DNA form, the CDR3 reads TGTGCCAGTAGGACAGGGGGAGAGACCCAGTACTTC.